The 21 T cell receptor beta chains listed next were all sequenced from one sample in a study of human T cells and chemical hapten exposure. TCRdb re-derived calls from the 5' RACE reads in MiXCR, one entry per CDR3 protein. Among approximately 150,000 distinct CDR3 sequences listed, approximately 4% were seen once. Total RNA extraction was carried out from unfractionated whole blood. All receptors derive from a female donor in good health.

This clonotype was observed at least ten times. The V call is TRBV11-2, the J call TRBJ2-1, with 9 bases identical to TRBD1. V lost 6 bases and J lost 6; bases outside the gene matches: 9. Germline V gives CDR1 SGHAT, CDR2 FQNNGV. CDR3 size: 15 residues. The CDR3 here is CASSKQQGAINEQFF. The CDR3 DNA is TGTGCCAGCAGTAAACAACAGGGGGCGATCAATGAGCAGTTCTTC.

Many counts were recorded for this clonotype. The V and J genes are TRBV20-1 and TRBJ2-5; 7 positions agree with TRBD1. This CDR3 has 13 residues. Germline V lookup: CDR1 DFQATT, CDR2 SNEGSKA (reference sequence). J lost 6 bases, V lost 7 bases, and 11 bases had no gene match. The CDR3 loop is CSVVRDSEKTQYF. Here the CDR3 DNA reads TGCAGTGTCGTCCGGGACAGCGAAAAGACCCAGTACTTC.

This clonotype was recorded at least ten times. The chain recombines TRBV2 with TRBJ1-1, with D perhaps matching TRBD1 (6 bases). V lost 6 bases and J lost 0, with 11 bases in between. Germline CDR1 is SNHLY and CDR2 is FYNNEI. CDR3 size: 14 residues. CDR3 nucleotides: TGTGCCAGCAGGACAGACAGGCTGAACACTGAAGCTTTCTTT. Encoded protein: CASRTDRLNTEAFF. Combining the CDR3 with reference TRBV2 and TRBJ1-1 gives the whole variable domain EPEVTQTPSHQVTQMGQEVILRCVPISNHLYFYWYRQILGQKVEFLVSFYNNEISEKSEIFDDQFSVERPDGSNFTLKIRSTKLEDSAMYFCASRTDRLNTEAFFGQGTRLTVV.

This clonotype was picked up many times. The chain couples TRBV7-2 to TRBJ2-3; D not certain. Germline V gene sequence: CDR1 SGHTA, CDR2 FQGNSA. The CDR3 runs to 11 residues. V gave up 4 bases and J gave up 8 bases, with 7 bases separating them. The CDR3 nucleotides read TGTGCCAGCAGCTCCGAAAGTACGCAGTATTTT. Its protein product is CASSSESTQYF.

The table lists this clonotype with many counts. The chain joins TRBV25-1 to TRBJ1-2; D is undetermined. V dropped 4 bases and J dropped 0 bases, with 9 bases sitting between them. Germline CDR1 is MGHDK and CDR2 is SYGVNS. The CDR3 contains 14 residues. CDR3 nucleotides: TGTGCCAGCAGTGGAACACTAGCTAACTATGGCTACACCTTC. This gives the protein CASSGTLANYGYTF.

This clonotype was detected only a few times. The V call is TRBV20-1, the J call TRBJ2-3; TRBD2 agrees at 9 bases. The CDR3 consists of 13 residues. Germline assignment: CDR1 DFQATT and CDR2 SNEGSKA (reference sequence). The V segment lost 3 bases and the J segment 4 bases; nucleotides outside the gene matches: 2. In nucleotides, the CDR3 is TGCAGTGCTAGCGGACTAGCGCCAGATACGCAGTATTTT. Translating gives CSASGLAPDTQYF.

This chain joins TRBV5-4 and TRBJ2-2; the D gene is possibly TRBD1 (5 bases). Germline-derived CDR1 and CDR2 are SGHNT and YYREEE (reference sequence). This CDR3 has 14 residues. V gave up 4 bases and J gave up 1 base, with 8 bases separating them. The DNA of the CDR3 is TGTGCCAGCAGCGAGACAGTGAACACCGGGGAGCTGTTTTTT. It specifies CASSETVNTGELFF.

Ten or more counts support this clonotype. V usage is TRBV20-1 and J usage is TRBJ1-3; no clear D gene. This CDR3 is 13 amino acids long. Per the germline V gene, CDR1 is DFQATT and CDR2 is SNEGSKA (reference sequence). V dropped 3 bases and J dropped 4 bases, with 10 bases sitting between them. The CDR3 reads CSARSQRGNTIYF. Here the CDR3 DNA reads TGCAGTGCTAGGAGCCAGAGGGGAAACACCATATATTTT.

With regard to this clonotype: A read error may explain this, as a much larger clone is one base away. The J gene is TRBJ2-7, the V gene TRBV5-1, with D perhaps matching TRBD1 or TRBD2 (5 bases each). There are 14 residues in the CDR3. V was cut by 4 bases and J by 5 bases, with 16 bases left in between. CDR1 and CDR2 from the germline V gene are SGHRS and YFSETQ. The CDR3 region has the DNA TGCGCCAGCAGCGACCCGGGACGGCTCGACGAGCAGTACTTC. Its translation: CASSDPGRLDEQYF.

This clonotype was detected many times. The chain recombines TRBV10-2 with TRBJ2-7, with D perhaps TRBD1 or TRBD2 (5 bases each). CDR3 length: 17 residues. V was clipped by 1 base and J by 3 bases, with 19 bases between them. Germline CDR1 WSHSY, CDR2 SAAADI. The CDR3 DNA sequence: TGCGCCAGCAGTGAGTTACTCCCGGGGCGCTACGTCTACGAGCAGTACTTC. This codes for CASSELLPGRYVYEQYF.

This clonotype has ten or more counts. The chain combines TRBV5-1 with TRBJ2-3; a weak D match, TRBD2 (7 bases). The CDR3 is made up of 14 amino acids. Germline CDR1 is SGHRS and CDR2 is YFSETQ. V lost 2 bases, J lost 4 bases, and 11 bases lay in between. The DNA of the CDR3 is TGCGCCAGCAGCTTAGGGGGGGGGCCAGATACGCAGTATTTT. It specifies CASSLGGGPDTQYF.

The chain combines TRBV9 with TRBJ1-3, with D unresolved. The CDR3 totals 12 residues. Trimming left V 4 bases short and J 4 bases short, with 6 bases between. Germline CDR1 and CDR2: SGDLS and YYNGEE. The CDR3 nucleotides read TGTGCCAGCAGCCCCTTAGGAAACACCATATATTTT. Residues: CASSPLGNTIYF.

The sample holds many counts of this clonotype. This chain's CDR3 is CSAIGQVLYNEQFF. CDR3 DNA: TGCAGTGCGATAGGACAGGTACTCTACAATGAGCAGTTCTTC. The chain links TRBV20-1 to TRBJ2-1; TRBD1 matches 7 bases. The CDR3 consists of 14 residues. Trimming cost V 6 bases and J 3 bases; bases outside gene matches: 8. CDR1 and CDR2 from the germline V gene are DFQATT and SNEGSKA (reference sequence).

This clonotype came up many times. J is TRBJ1-2 and V is TRBV20-1; no firm D call. The CDR3 is made up of 13 amino acids. Germline assignment: CDR1 DFQATT and CDR2 SNEGSKA (reference sequence). V lost 5 bases and J lost 6, with 16 bases in between. The CDR3 loop is CSAGEDWYDGYTF. In DNA form, the CDR3 reads TGCAGTGCTGGCGAGGATTGGTATGATGGCTACACCTTC.

Many counts were recorded for this clonotype. The chain has TRBV20-1 and TRBJ1-1; no clear D. The germline V and J ends were trimmed by 2 bases and 1 base, with 8 bases remaining between them. CDR1 and CDR2 (germline): DFQATT, SNEGSKA (reference sequence). The CDR3 spans 13 residues. CDR3 sequence reads: CSARTGENTEAFF. The CDR3, as DNA: TGCAGTGCTAGAACCGGGGAGAACACTGAAGCTTTCTTT.

The sample holds one count of this clonotype. A read error may be the cause here, since a much bigger clone is one base away. The chain recombines TRBV20-1 with TRBJ1-5, with 7 nucleotides matching TRBD1. Losses at the gene ends were 2 bases for V and 9 bases for J; bases not matched to a gene: 10. Germline CDR1 DFQATT, CDR2 SNEGSKA (reference sequence). This CDR3 is built from 14 residues. CDR3 coding DNA: TGCAGTGCTAGATCCGACAGGGAAAGTCGGCCCCAGCATTTT. Its translation: CSARSDRESRPQHF.

This clonotype was detected many times. J is TRBJ1-2 and V is TRBV7-2; D remains ambiguous. In germline, CDR1 is SGHTA, CDR2 FQGNSA. V was shortened by 0 bases and J by 8 bases, with 7 bases between the two germline ends. This CDR3 has 12 amino acids. The CDR3 DNA reads as TGTGCCAGCAGCTTAGCTGGAACGGGCTACACCTTC. Translated: CASSLAGTGYTF.

This clonotype was observed at least ten times. The chain links TRBV7-6 to TRBJ1-6; the D is unclear. This CDR3 comprises 13 residues. Germline V CDR1 and CDR2: SGHVS, FNYEAQ. V lost 5 bases and J 7 bases, leaving 9 bases between the germline ends. The CDR3 spells CASSLNRNSPLHF. Written as DNA, the CDR3 is TGTGCCAGCAGCCTAAACAGAAATTCACCCCTCCACTTT.

The chain joins TRBV6-2 or TRBV6-3 to TRBJ2-3; no firm D call. Germline V gene sequence: CDR1 MNHEY, CDR2 SVGEGT. V was cut by 0 bases and J by 0 bases, with 7 bases left in between. The CDR3 is 15 residues long. The chain's CDR3 is CASSYSTTSTDTQYF. The CDR3 coding sequence is TGTGCCAGCAGTTACTCGACAACTAGCACAGATACGCAGTATTTT.

Many counts were recorded for this clonotype. V and J are TRBV6-2 or TRBV6-3 and TRBJ2-5; 8 bases are a match to TRBD1. J was trimmed by 5 bases and V by 5 bases; bases with no gene match: 10. CDR1 and CDR2 from the germline V gene are MNHEY and SVGEGT. This CDR3 comprises 15 residues. The chain's CDR3 is CASSPSTGVLETQYF. The CDR3, as DNA: TGTGCCAGCAGTCCCTCGACAGGGGTCCTTGAGACCCAGTACTTC.

This clonotype was counted at least ten times. The V call is TRBV20-1, the J call TRBJ1-1, with no clear D. Deletions cut 2 bases from V and 4 bases from J, with 5 bases between. Germline V gene lookup returns CDR1 DFQATT and CDR2 SNEGSKA (reference sequence). The CDR3 runs 11 residues. The CDR3 region is CSARKSTEAFF. The DNA for the CDR3 is TGCAGTGCTAGAAAAAGCACTGAAGCTTTCTTT.